The source of this T cell receptor (beta chain) is a study of CD8+ T cells in alopecia areata. Study-wide results and limits: Sequenced scalp T cells also include alphabeta T cells resident in normal skin. Mice showed clearer TCR sharing than patients did, a gap that was possibly HLA-related. Researchers say the link of baseline CD8+ expansion to response remains uncertain, with one nonresponder.

Concerning this clone itself: Its antigen remains unidentified.

Noted treatment: oral pan-JAK inhibitor, 5-10 mg twice daily. Peripheral blood and lesional scalp punch biopsies came from alopecia areata patients. RNA was extracted and reverse transcribed into cDNA as the sequencing template. Clones were read by immunoSEQ multiplex PCR, and TCRdb kept only the in-frame ones, dropping some. This table has 120,000 or so clones, about 59% appearing once. This CDR3 contains 14 residues. Germline values: CDR1 SQVTM, CDR2 ANQGSEA. The junction had 7 bases not matched to a gene; V was cut back by 2 bases and J by 5 bases. V is TRBV29-1 and J is TRBJ2-7; TRBD1 matches at 9 bases. The receptor's source is a human donor with alopecia areata. The source was CD4+ T cells sorted from blood, collected at week 4, from a patient treated with tofacitinib. The CDR3 protein is CSVELRTGVDEQYF. CDR3 DNA sequence: TGCAGCGTTGAACTGCGGACAGGGGTCGACGAGCAGTACTTC.